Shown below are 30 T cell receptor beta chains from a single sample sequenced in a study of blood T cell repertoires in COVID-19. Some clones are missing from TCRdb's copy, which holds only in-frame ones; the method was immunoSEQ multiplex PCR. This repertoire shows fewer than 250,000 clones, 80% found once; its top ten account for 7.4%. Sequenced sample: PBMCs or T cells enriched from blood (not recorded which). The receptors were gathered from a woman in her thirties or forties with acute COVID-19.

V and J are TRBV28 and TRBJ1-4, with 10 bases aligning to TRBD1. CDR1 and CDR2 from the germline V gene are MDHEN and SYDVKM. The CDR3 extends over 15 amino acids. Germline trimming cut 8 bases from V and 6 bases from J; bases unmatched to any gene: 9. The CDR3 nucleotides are TGTGCCAGCGGGAGGAGGACAGGGGGACATGAAAAACTGTTTTTT. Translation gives CASGRRTGGHEKLFF.

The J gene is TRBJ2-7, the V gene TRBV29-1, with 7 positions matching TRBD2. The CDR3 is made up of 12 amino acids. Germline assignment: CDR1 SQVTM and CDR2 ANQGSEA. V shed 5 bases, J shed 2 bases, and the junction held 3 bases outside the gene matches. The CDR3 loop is CSVLADTYEQYF. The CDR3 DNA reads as TGCAGCGTTCTAGCGGACACCTACGAGCAGTACTTC.

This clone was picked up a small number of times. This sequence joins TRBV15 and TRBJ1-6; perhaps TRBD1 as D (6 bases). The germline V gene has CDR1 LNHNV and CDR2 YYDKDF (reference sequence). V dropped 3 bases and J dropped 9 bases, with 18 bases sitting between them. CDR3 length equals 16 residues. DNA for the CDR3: TGTGCCACCAGCAGTTACAGGGCAGGCGTAATTTCACCCCTCCACTTT. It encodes CATSSYRAGVISPLHF.

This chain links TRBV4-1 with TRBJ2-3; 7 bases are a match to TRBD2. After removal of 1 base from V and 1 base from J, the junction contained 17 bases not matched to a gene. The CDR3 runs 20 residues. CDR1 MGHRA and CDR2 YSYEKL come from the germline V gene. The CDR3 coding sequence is TGCGCCAGCAGCCAAGCAGGCGGCCAGCGGGGAGGGGTCGGCACAGATACGCAGTATTTT. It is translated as CASSQAGGQRGGVGTDTQYF.

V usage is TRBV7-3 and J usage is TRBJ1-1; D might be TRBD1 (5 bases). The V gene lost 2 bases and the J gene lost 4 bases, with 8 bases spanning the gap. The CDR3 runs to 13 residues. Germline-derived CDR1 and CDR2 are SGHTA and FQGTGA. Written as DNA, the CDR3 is TGTGCCAGCAGCTTACACAGGAGCACTGAAGCTTTCTTT. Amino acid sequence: CASSLHRSTEAFF.

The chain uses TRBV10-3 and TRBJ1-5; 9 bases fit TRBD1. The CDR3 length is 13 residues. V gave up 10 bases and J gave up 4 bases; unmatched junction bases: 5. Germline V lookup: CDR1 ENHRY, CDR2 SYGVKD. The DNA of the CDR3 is TGTGCCACCGGGGACAGGGCTAATCAGCCCCAGCATTTT. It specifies CATGDRANQPQHF.

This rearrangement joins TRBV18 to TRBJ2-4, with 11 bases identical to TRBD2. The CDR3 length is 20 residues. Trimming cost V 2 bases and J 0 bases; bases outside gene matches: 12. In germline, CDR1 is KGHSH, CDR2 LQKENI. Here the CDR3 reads CASSPIPLAGGPIAKNIQYF. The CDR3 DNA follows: TGTGCCAGCTCACCAATCCCCCTAGCGGGGGGCCCTATAGCCAAAAACATTCAGTACTTC.

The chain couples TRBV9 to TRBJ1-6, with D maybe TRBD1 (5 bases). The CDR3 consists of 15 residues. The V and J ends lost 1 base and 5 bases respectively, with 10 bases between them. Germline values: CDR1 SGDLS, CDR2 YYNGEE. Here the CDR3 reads CASSVRAGNNSPLHF. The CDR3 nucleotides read TGTGCCAGCAGCGTAAGGGCAGGGAATAATTCACCCCTCCACTTT. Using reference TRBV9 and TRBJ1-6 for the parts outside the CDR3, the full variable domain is DSGVTQTPKHLITATGQRVTLRCSPRSGDLSVYWYQQSLDQGLQFLIQYYNGEERAKGNILERFSAQQFPDLHSELNLSSLELGDSALYFCASSVRAGNNSPLHFGNGTRLTVT.

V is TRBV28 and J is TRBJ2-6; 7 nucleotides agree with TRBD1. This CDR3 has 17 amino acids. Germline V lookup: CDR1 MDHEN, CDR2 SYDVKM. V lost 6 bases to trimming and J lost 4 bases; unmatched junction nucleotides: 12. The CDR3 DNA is TGTGCCAGCAGATACAGGGGTATTGAATCCGGGGCCAACGTCCTGACTTTC. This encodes CASRYRGIESGANVLTF.

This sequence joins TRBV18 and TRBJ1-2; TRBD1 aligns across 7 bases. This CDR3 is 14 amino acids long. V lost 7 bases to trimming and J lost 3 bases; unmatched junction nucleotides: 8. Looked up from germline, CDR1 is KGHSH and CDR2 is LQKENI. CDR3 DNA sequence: TGTGCCAGCTTCACGGTTCAGGGGGACTATGGCTACACCTTC. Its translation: CASFTVQGDYGYTF. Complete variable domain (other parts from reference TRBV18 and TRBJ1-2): NAGVMQNPRHLVRRRGQEARLRCSPMKGHSHVYWYRQLPEEGLKFMVYLQKENIIDESGMPKERFSAEFPKEGPSILRIQQVVRGDSAAYFCASFTVQGDYGYTFGSGTRLTVV.

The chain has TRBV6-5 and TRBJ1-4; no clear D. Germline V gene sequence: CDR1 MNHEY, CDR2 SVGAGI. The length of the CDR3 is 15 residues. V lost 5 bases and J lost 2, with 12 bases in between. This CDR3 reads CASSLAPGTNEKLFF. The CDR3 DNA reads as TGTGCCAGCAGTCTCGCACCCGGGACTAATGAAAAACTGTTTTTT.

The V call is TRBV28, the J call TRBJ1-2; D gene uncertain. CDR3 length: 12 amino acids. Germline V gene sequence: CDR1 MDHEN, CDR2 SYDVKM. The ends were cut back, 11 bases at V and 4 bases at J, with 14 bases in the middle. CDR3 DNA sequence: TGTGCCGCCTCCGGTCGTAGCTATGGCTACACCTTC. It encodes CAASGRSYGYTF.

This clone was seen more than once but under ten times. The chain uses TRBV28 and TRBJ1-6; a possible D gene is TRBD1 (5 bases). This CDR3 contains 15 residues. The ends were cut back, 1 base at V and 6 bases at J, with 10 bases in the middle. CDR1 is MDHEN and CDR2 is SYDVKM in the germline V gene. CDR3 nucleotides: TGTGCCAGCAGTTTATCGGGGGACCTTAATTCACCCCTCCACTTT. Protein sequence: CASSLSGDLNSPLHF.

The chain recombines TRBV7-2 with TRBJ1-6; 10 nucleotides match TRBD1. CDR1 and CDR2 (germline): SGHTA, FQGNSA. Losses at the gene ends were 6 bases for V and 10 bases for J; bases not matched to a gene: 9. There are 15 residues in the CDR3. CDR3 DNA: TGTGCCAGCAGACCCGGGGGACAGGGGCGGTCACCCCTCCACTTT. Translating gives CASRPGGQGRSPLHF.

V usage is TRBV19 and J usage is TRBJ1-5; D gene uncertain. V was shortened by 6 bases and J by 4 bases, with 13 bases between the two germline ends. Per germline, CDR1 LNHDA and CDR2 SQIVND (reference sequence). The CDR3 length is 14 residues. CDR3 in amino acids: CASRYLDGNQPQHF. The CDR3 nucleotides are TGTGCCAGTAGATATTTAGACGGGAATCAGCCCCAGCATTTT.

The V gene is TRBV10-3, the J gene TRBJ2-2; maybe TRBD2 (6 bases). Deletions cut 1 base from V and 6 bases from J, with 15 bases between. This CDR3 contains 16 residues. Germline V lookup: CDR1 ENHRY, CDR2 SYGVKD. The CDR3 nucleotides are TGTGCCATCAGTGAGTTGGGACTTAGTCAATCCGGGGAGCTGTTTTTT. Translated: CAISELGLSQSGELFF.

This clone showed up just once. The CDR3 is CATSGRGESAEAFF. The CDR3 DNA is TGTGCCACCAGTGGGAGGGGTGAGAGCGCTGAAGCTTTCTTT. This chain uses TRBV24-1 with TRBJ1-1; weak D call: TRBD1 (5 bases). The CDR3 is 14 amino acids. The V gene's germline CDR1 is KGHDR and CDR2 SFDVKD. Trimming cost V 5 bases and J 6 bases, with 15 bases left between them.

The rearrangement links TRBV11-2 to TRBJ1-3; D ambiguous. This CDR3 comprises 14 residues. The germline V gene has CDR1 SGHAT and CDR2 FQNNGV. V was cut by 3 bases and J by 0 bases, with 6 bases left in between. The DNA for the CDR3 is TGTGCCAGCAGCTTCTTTAGCTCTGGAAACACCATATATTTT. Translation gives CASSFFSSGNTIYF.

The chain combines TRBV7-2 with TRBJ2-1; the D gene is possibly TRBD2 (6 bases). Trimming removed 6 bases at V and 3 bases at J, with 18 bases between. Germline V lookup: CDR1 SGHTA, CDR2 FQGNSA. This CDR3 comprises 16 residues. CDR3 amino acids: CASRPYPLEGYNEQFF. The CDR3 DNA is TGTGCCAGCAGACCATACCCCTTGGAGGGCTACAATGAGCAGTTCTTC.

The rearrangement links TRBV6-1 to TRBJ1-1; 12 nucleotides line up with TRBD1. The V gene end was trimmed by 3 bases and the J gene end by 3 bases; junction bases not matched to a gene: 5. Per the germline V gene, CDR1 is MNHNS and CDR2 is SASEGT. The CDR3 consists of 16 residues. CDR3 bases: TGTGCCAGCAGTGACACCGGGACAGGGGGCTACACTGAAGCTTTCTTT. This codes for CASSDTGTGGYTEAFF.

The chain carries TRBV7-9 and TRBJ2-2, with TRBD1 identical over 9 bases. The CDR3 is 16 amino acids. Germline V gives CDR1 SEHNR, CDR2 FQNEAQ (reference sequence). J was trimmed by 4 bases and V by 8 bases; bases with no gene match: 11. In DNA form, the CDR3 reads TGTGCCAGCGATTATCGGGACAGGGTAGGCACCGGGGAGCTGTTTTTT. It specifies CASDYRDRVGTGELFF.

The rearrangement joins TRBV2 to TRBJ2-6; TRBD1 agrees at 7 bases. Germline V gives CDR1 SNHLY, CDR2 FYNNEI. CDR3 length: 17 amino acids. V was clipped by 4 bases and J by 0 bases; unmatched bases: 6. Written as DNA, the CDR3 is TGTGCCAGCAGTGGGGACAGTTCCTTCTCTGGGGCCAACGTCCTGACTTTC. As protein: CASSGDSSFSGANVLTF.

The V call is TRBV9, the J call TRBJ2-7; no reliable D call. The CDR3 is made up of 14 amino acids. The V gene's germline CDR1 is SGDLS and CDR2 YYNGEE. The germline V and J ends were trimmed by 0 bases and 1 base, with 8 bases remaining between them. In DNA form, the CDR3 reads TGTGCCAGCAGCGTAGGGAGAGAATCCTACGAGCAGTACTTC. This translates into CASSVGRESYEQYF.

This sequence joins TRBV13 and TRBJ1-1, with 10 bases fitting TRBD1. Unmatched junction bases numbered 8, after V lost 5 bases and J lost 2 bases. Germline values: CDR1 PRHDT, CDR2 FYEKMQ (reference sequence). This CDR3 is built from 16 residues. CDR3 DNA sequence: TGTGCCAGCAGCAGCGACAGGGGGCGGATAAACACTGAAGCTTTCTTT. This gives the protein CASSSDRGRINTEAFF. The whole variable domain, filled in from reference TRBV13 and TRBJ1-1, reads AAGVIQSPRHLIKEKRETATLKCYPIPRHDTVYWYQQGPGQDPQFLISFYEKMQSDKGSIPDRFSAQQFSDYHSELNMSSLELGDSALYFCASSSDRGRINTEAFFGQGTRLTVV.

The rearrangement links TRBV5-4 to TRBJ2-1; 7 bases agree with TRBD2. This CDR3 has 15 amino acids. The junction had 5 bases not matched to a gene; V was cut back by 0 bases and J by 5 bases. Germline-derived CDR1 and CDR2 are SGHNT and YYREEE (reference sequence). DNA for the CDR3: TGTGCCAGCAGCTTGGTTGCGGGAGACCACAATGAGCAGTTCTTC. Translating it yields CASSLVAGDHNEQFF.

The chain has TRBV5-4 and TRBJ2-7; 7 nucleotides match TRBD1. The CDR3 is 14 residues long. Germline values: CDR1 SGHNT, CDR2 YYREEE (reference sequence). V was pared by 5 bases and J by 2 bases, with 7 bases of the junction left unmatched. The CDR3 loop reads CASRNRDRAYEQYF. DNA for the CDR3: TGTGCCAGCAGGAATAGGGACAGAGCCTACGAGCAGTACTTC. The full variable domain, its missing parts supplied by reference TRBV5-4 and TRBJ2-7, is ETGVTQSPTHLIKTRGQQVTLRCSSQSGHNTVSWYQQALGQGPQFIFQYYREEENGRGNFPPRFSGLQFPNYSSELNVNALELDDSALYLCASRNRDRAYEQYFGPGTRLTVT.

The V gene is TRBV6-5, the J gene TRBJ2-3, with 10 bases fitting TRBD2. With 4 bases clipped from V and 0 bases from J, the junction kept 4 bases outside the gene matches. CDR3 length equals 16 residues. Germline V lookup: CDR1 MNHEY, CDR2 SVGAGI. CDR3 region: CASSSLAGDSTDTQYF. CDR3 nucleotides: TGTGCCAGCAGTTCCCTAGCGGGGGATAGCACAGATACGCAGTATTTT.

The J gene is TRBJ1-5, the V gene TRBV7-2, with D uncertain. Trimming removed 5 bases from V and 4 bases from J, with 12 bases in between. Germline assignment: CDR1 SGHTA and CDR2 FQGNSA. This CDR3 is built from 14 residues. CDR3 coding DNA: TGTGCCAGCAGCCGCGCGGGGTGGAATCAGCCCCAGCATTTT. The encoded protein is CASSRAGWNQPQHF.

CDR3 in amino acids: CASSQVGNLVLEYSEEMNTEAFF. CDR3 coding DNA: TGTGCCAGCAGCCAAGTAGGCAACCTGGTCCTAGAATACTCGGAGGAGATGAACACTGAAGCTTTCTTT. The chain has TRBV3-1 (or the pseudogene TRBV3-2) and TRBJ1-1; unclear D gene. V lost 1 base, J lost 0 bases, and 33 bases lay in between. Germline values: CDR1 LGHDT, CDR2 YNNKEL (reference sequence). The CDR3 is 23 residues long.

As DNA, the CDR3 is TGTGCCAGCAGTTACCCCCAACCGGGACTAGCGGGATTGACCTACAATGAGCAGTTCTTC. It translates to CASSYPQPGLAGLTYNEQFF. This chain joins TRBV6-2 or TRBV6-3 and TRBJ2-1, with 13 bases lining up with TRBD2. CDR3 length: 20 amino acids. Germline-derived CDR1 and CDR2 are MNHEY and SVGEGT. J lost 2 bases, V lost 2 bases, and 12 bases had no gene match.